What follows are 9 T cell receptor beta chains derived from one specimen sequenced in a study of early T cells in non-severe SARS-CoV-2 infection. TCRdb recomputed calls from the 5' RACE reads with MiXCR, one row per CDR3 protein. The sample yields about 66,000 distinct CDR3 sequences, over 8% seen once. The sample was whole blood. These receptor sequences come from an adult who was a healthcare worker with PCR-confirmed SARS-CoV-2 infection or an uninfected control (not recorded which).

This clonotype was seen at least ten times. CDR3 nucleotide sequence: TGCGCCAGCAGCCGAGAGACAGGGGGCGGAAGCGGGGCCCCCTACGAGCAGTACTTC. This sequence encodes CASSRETGGGSGAPYEQYF. This chain uses TRBV4-1 with TRBJ2-7; 10 bases map to TRBD1. The CDR3 loop spans 19 amino acids. The V gene end was trimmed by 4 bases and the J gene end by 2 bases; junction bases not matched to a gene: 17. Looked up from germline, CDR1 is MGHRA and CDR2 is YSYEKL.

V usage is TRBV20-1 and J usage is TRBJ2-1, with 10 bases aligning to TRBD2. The CDR3 has 16 amino acids. Germline loops: CDR1 DFQATT, CDR2 SNEGSKA (reference sequence). Trimming cost V 5 bases and J 7 bases; bases outside gene matches: 14. The CDR3 nucleotides read TGCAGTGCTTTAGGACTAGCGGAGCCCTTCGGTAATGAGCAGTTCTTC. This translates into CSALGLAEPFGNEQFF.

The rearrangement uses TRBV29-1 and TRBJ2-7; D possibly corresponds to TRBD1 (5 bases). The germline CDR1 and CDR2 sequences are SQVTM and ANQGSEA. V shed 4 bases and J shed 0 bases, with 7 bases lying between them. The CDR3 contains 12 residues. The CDR3 nucleotides read TGCAGCGTTGCACAGGTCTCCTACGAGCAGTACTTC. Amino acids: CSVAQVSYEQYF.

This clonotype showed up just a few times. The CDR3 nucleotides are TGTGCCAGCAGCTTAGATCCGATTCCCTACGAGCAGTACTTC. Its translation is CASSLDPIPYEQYF. V and J are TRBV7-9 and TRBJ2-7; D is uncertain. The V end was cut by 1 base, the J end by 2 bases, with 9 bases between. CDR3 length: 14 residues. Germline V gives CDR1 SEHNR, CDR2 FQNEAQ (reference sequence).

Ten or more counts support this clonotype. This chain connects TRBV27 to TRBJ2-2; D is unresolved. V lost 5 bases, J lost 5 bases, and 9 bases lay in between. This CDR3 is 13 amino acids long. The germline V gene encodes CDR1 MNHEY and CDR2 SMNVEV (reference sequence). The CDR3: CASSHSKTGELFF. CDR3 sequence (DNA): TGTGCCAGCAGTCACAGTAAGACCGGGGAGCTGTTTTTT.

This chain joins TRBV9 and TRBJ2-1, with D tentatively TRBD2 (5 bases). The CDR3 spans 14 residues. The V gene lost 3 bases and the J gene lost 4 bases, with 11 bases spanning the gap. Germline CDR1 and CDR2: SGDLS and YYNGEE. The CDR3 DNA follows: TGTGCCAGCAGCGGTCTTGGCGGGTACAATGAGCAGTTCTTC. As protein: CASSGLGGYNEQFF.

The sample holds many counts of this clonotype. J is TRBJ2-2 and V is TRBV7-6; TRBD2 is a possible D gene (6 bases). Germline CDR1 is SGHVS and CDR2 is FNYEAQ. V lost 0 bases and J 7 bases, leaving 15 bases between the germline ends. This CDR3 is built from 16 residues. The DNA of the CDR3 is TGTGCCAGCAGCTTAGCGGGGGACTTGCCGGGCGGGGAGCTGTTTTTT. Protein product: CASSLAGDLPGGELFF.

This clonotype was detected only a few times. The chain links TRBV7-9 to TRBJ1-4, with D possibly being TRBD1 (6 bases). Germline values: CDR1 SEHNR, CDR2 FQNEAQ (reference sequence). The germline V and J ends were trimmed by 10 bases and 7 bases, with 19 bases remaining between them. The CDR3 is made up of 14 amino acids. CDR3 sequence reads: CATSLGGGREKLFF. Written as DNA, the CDR3 is TGTGCCACCTCTCTAGGGGGGGGGCGTGAAAAACTGTTTTTT.

The rearrangement joins TRBV29-1 to TRBJ2-3; 7 bases map to TRBD1. The trim removed 3 bases at V and 1 base at J, leaving 4 bases unmatched. Germline assignment: CDR1 SQVTM and CDR2 ANQGSEA. CDR3 length: 14 residues. CDR3 DNA sequence: TGCAGCGTTGAGGGGACAGCCCGCACAGATACGCAGTATTTT. Its protein is CSVEGTARTDTQYF.